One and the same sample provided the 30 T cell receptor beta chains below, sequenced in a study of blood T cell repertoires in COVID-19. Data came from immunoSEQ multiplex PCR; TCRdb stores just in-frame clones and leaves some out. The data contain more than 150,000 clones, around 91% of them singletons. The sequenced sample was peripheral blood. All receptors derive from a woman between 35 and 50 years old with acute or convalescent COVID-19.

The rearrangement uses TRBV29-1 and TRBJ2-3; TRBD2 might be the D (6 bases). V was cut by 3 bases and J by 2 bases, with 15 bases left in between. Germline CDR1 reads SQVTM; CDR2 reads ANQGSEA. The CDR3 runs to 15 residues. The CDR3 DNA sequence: TGCAGCGTTGATCCTGTAGCGGATTACACAGATACGCAGTATTTT. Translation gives CSVDPVADYTDTQYF.

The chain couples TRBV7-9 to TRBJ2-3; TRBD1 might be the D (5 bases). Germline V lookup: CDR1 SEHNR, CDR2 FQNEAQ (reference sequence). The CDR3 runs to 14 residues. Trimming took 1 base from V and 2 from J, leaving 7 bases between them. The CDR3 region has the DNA TGTGCCAGCAGCTTAGAGGGGTCCACAGATACGCAGTATTTT. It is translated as CASSLEGSTDTQYF.

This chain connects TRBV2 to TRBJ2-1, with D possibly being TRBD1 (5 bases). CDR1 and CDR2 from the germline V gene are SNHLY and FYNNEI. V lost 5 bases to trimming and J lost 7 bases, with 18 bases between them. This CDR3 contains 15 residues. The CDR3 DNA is TGTGCCAGCAGTATAAGGGGCGGAGTGGGGAATGAGCAGTTCTTC. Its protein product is CASSIRGGVGNEQFF.

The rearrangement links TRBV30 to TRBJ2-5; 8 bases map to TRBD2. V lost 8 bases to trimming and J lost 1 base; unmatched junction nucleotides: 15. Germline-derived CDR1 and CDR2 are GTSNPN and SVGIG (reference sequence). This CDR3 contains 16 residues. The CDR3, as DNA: TGTGCCCGATCCATCCGTAGCGGGATTATCCAAGAGACCCAGTACTTC. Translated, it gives CARSIRSGIIQETQYF.

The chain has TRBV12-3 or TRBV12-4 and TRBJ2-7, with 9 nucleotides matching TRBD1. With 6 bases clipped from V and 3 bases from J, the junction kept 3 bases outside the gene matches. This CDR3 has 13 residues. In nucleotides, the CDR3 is TGTGCCAGCAGGGGACAGGGTTACTACGAGCAGTACTTC. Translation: CASRGQGYYEQYF.

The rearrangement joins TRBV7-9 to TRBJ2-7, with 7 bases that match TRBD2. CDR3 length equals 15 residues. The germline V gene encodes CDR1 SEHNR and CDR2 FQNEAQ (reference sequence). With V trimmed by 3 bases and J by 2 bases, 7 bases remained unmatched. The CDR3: CASSLGGILTYEQYF. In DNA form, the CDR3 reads TGTGCCAGCAGCTTGGGGGGGATCCTTACCTACGAGCAGTACTTC.

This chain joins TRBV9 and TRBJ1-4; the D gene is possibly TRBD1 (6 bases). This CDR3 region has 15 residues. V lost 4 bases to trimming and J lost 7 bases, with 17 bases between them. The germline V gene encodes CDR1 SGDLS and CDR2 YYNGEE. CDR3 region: CASSLRGDSGEKLFF. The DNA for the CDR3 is TGTGCCAGCAGCCTCAGGGGAGACTCGGGTGAAAAACTGTTTTTT.

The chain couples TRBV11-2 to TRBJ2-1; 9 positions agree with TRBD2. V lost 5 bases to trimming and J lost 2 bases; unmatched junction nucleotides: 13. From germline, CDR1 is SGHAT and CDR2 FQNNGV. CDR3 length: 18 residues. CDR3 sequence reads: CASSRPSVAGETYNEQFF. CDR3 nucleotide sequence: TGTGCCAGCAGCCGTCCCAGTGTAGCGGGGGAAACCTACAATGAGCAGTTCTTC. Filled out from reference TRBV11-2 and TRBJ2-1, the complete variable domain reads EAGVAQSPRYKIIEKRQSVAFWCNPISGHATLYWYQQILGQGPKLLIQFQNNGVVDDSQLPKDRFSAERLKGVDSTLKIQPAKLEDSAVYLCASSRPSVAGETYNEQFFGPGTRLTVL.

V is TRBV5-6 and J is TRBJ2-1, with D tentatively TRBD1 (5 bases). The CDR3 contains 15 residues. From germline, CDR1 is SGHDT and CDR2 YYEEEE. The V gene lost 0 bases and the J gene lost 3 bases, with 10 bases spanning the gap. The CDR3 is CASSLVQGVYNEQFF. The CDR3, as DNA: TGTGCCAGCAGCTTGGTTCAGGGCGTCTACAATGAGCAGTTCTTC. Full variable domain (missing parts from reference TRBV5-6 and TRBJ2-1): DAGVTQSPTHLIKTRGQQVTLRCSPKSGHDTVSWYQQALGQGPQFIFQYYEEEERQRGNFPDRFSGHQFPNYSSELNVNALLLGDSALYLCASSLVQGVYNEQFFGPGTRLTVL.

The CDR3, as DNA: TGTGCCAGCAGTGGGAAAGGACAGGCCTCATACAATGAGCAGTTCTTC. Translated, it gives CASSGKGQASYNEQFF. This rearrangement joins TRBV28 to TRBJ2-1; TRBD1 matches at 7 bases. The V and J ends lost 5 bases and 4 bases, in that order; junction bases with no gene match: 11. In germline, CDR1 is MDHEN, CDR2 SYDVKM. The CDR3 length is 16 residues.

The CDR3 loop reads CASSFSSSGGGKDTQYF. As DNA, the CDR3 is TGTGCCAGCAGTTTTTCTTCTTCGGGGGGCGGGAAGGATACGCAGTATTTT. This chain connects TRBV28 to TRBJ2-3, with D perhaps matching TRBD2 (7 bases). CDR3 length: 17 amino acids. Germline V CDR1 and CDR2: MDHEN, SYDVKM. V dropped 3 bases and J dropped 6 bases, with 22 bases sitting between them.

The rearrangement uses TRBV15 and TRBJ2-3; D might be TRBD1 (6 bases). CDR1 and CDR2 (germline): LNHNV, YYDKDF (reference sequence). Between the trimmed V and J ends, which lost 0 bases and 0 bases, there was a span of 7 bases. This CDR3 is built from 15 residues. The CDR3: CATSRDRGSTDTQYF. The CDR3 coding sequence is TGTGCCACCAGCAGAGATAGGGGGAGCACAGATACGCAGTATTTT.

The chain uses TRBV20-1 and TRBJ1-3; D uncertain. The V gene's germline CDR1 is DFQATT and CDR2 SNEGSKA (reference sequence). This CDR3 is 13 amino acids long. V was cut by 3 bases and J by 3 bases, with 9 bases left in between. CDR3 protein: CSASSGFGNTIYF. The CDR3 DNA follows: TGCAGTGCTAGTTCAGGTTTTGGAAACACCATATATTTT.

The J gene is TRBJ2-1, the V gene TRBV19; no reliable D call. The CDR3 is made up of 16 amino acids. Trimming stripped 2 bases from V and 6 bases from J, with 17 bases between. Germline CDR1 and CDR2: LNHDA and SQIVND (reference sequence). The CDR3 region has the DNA TGTGCCAGTAGTATACTATCGGTGGGCTCCGGCAATGAGCAGTTCTTC. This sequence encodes CASSILSVGSGNEQFF.

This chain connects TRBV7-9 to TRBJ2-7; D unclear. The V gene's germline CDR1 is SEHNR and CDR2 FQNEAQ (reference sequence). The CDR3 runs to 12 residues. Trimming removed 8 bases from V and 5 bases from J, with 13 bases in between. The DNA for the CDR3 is TGTGCCAGCGGATCGAGACACCACGAGCAGTACTTC. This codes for CASGSRHHEQYF.

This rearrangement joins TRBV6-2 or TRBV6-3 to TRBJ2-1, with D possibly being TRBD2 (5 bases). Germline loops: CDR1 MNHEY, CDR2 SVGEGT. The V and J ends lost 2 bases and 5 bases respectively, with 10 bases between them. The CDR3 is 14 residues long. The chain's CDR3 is CASSYTGYHNEQFF. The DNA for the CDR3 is TGTGCCAGCAGTTACACGGGATACCACAATGAGCAGTTCTTC.

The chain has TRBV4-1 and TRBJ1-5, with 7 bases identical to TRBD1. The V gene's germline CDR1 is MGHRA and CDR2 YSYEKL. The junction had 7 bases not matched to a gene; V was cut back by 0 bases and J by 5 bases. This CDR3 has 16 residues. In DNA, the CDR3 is TGCGCCAGCAGCCAAGAGGCCGGGACAGTCGATCAGCCCCAGCATTTT. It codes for CASSQEAGTVDQPQHF.

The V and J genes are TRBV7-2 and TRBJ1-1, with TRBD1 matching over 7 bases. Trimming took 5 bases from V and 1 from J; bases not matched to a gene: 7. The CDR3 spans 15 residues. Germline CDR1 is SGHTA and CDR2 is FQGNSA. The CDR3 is CASSTRTGGNTEAFF. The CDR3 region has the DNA TGTGCCAGCAGCACGCGGACAGGAGGGAACACTGAAGCTTTCTTT.

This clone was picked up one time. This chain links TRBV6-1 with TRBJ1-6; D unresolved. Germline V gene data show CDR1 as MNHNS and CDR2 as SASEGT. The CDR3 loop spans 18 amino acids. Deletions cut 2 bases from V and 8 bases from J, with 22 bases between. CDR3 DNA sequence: TGTGCCAGCAGTGAACAGGCTGCGGGGATTGCGTCGTATTCACCCCTCCACTTT. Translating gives CASSEQAAGIASYSPLHF.

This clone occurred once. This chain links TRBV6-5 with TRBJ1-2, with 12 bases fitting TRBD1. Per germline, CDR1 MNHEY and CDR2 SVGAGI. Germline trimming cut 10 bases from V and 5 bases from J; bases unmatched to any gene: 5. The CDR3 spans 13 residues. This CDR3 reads CATGTGGRYGYTF. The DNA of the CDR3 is TGTGCCACCGGGACAGGGGGCAGGTATGGCTACACCTTC.

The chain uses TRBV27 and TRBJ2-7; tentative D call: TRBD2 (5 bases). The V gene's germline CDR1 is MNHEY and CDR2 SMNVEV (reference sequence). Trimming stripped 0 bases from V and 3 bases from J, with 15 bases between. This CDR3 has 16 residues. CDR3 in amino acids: CASSLSGGTLIYEQYF. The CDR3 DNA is TGTGCCAGCAGTTTATCAGGAGGAACCTTAATCTACGAGCAGTACTTC.

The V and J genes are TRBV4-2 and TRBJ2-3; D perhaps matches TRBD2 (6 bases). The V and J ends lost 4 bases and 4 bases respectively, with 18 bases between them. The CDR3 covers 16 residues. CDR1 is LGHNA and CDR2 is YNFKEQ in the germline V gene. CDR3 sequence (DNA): TGTGCCAGCAGCCCACCTGGAGCGCCGGGGGCAGATACGCAGTATTTT. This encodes CASSPPGAPGADTQYF.

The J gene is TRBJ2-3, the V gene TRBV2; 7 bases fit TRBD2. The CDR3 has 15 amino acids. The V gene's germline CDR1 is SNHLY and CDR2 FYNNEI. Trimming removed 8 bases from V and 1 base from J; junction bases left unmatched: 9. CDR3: CASLMGGGGTDTQYF. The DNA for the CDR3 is TGTGCCAGCCTAATGGGGGGGGGTGGCACAGATACGCAGTATTTT.

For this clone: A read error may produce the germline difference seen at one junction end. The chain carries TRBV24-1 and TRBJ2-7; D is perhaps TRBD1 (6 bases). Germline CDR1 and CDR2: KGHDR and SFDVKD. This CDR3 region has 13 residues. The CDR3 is CATSDPTGYVQYF. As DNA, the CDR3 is TGTGCCACCAGTGATCCTACAGGGTACGTGCAGTACTTC.

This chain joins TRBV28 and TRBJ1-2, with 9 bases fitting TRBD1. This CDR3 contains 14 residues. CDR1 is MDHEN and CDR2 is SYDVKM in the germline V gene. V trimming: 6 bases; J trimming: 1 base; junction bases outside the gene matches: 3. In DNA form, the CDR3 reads TGTGCCAGCAGGGGGGACAGGGTTAACTATGGCTACACCTTC. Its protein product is CASRGDRVNYGYTF.

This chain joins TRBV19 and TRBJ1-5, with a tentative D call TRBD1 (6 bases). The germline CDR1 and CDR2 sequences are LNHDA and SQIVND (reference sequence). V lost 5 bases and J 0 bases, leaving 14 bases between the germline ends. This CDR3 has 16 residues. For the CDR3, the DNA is TGTGCCAGTAGTCCAGGACAGACATATAGCAATCAGCCCCAGCATTTT. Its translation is CASSPGQTYSNQPQHF.

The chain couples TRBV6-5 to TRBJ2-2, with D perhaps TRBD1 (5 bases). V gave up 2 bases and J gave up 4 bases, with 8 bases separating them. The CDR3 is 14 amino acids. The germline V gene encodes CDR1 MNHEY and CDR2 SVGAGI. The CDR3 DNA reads TGTGCCAGCAGTTACCAGGGAACCACCGGGGAGCTGTTTTTT. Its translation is CASSYQGTTGELFF.

In DNA form, the CDR3 reads TGTGCCAGCAGCAAGGGGACAGTAGCCAAAAACATTCAGTACTTC. It specifies CASSKGTVAKNIQYF. V is TRBV7-2 and J is TRBJ2-4; 7 nucleotides line up with TRBD1. Trimming at V came to 5 bases and at J to 0 bases, leaving 4 bases not matched to a gene. The CDR3 is made up of 15 amino acids. CDR1 and CDR2 (germline): SGHTA, FQGNSA. Using reference TRBV7-2 and TRBJ2-4 for the parts outside the CDR3, the full variable domain is GAGVSQSPSNKVTEKGKDVELRCDPISGHTALYWYRQSLGQGLEFLIYFQGNSAPDKSGLPSDRFSAERTGGSVSTLTIQRTQQEDSAVYLCASSKGTVAKNIQYFGAGTRLSVL.

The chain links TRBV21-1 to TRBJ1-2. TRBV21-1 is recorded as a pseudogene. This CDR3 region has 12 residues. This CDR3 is CASSKSVYGYTF. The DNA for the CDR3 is TGTGCCAGCAGCAAATCGGTCTATGGCTACACCTTC.

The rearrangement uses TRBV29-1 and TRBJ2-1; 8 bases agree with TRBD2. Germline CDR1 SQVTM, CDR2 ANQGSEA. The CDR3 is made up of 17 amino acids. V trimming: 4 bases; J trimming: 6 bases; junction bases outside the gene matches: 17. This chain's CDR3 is CSVAPYGRASFGNEQFF. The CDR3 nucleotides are TGCAGCGTTGCCCCGTACGGGAGGGCTTCCTTTGGCAATGAGCAGTTCTTC.